This TCR beta chain was identified during a study of blood T cell repertoires in COVID-19. Trimming cost V 3 bases and J 8 bases; bases outside gene matches: 9. Germline V lookup: CDR1 MNHEY, CDR2 SMNVEV (reference sequence). CDR3 size: 15 residues. Profiling relied on immunoSEQ multiplex PCR, and the TCRdb table lists in-frame clones only, not all of them. The sample contains a few hundred thousand clones, around nine tenths of which appear only once. This receptor was identified in a man aged 45-60 years with COVID-19, enrolled during active disease. This chain uses TRBV27 with TRBJ1-4, with 7 bases aligning to TRBD1. Material for sequencing was peripheral blood. The CDR3 loop reads CASSFQGVGMEKLFF. DNA for the CDR3: TGTGCCAGCAGTTTTCAGGGGGTAGGAATGGAAAAACTGTTTTTT.